The source of this T cell receptor beta chain is a study of blood T cell repertoires in COVID-19. Assay: immunoSEQ multiplex PCR; the TCRdb copy retains only in-frame clones and omits some. Of about 150,000 clones listed, roughly nine tenths were seen once; the top ten hold about an eighth. Enrollment of patients from Seattle took place during active infection, with longitudinal follow-up. Germline trimming cut 8 bases from V and 3 bases from J; bases unmatched to any gene: 7. The CDR3 totals 13 residues. The germline gives CDR1 SQVTM, CDR2 ANQGSEA. The chain couples TRBV29-1 to TRBJ2-5; 9 bases are shared with TRBD1. The sequenced sample consisted of peripheral blood. This sequence originates from a young man with COVID-19, enrolled during active disease. The CDR3 spells CSSTRTGEETQYF. The DNA for the CDR3 is TGCAGCTCAACGAGGACAGGGGAAGAGACCCAGTACTTC.